This entry lists 21 T cell receptor beta chains sequenced from one sample in a study of OX40 agonist ivuxolimab in advanced cancers. Sequencing was performed with immunoSEQ multiplex PCR; in TCRdb, only in-frame clones are kept and a portion is missing. The profile shows tens of thousands of clones, around 90% of them singletons. The specimen was CD4+ or CD8+ T cells sorted from blood, collected in a trial of the OX40 agonist ivuxolimab. The receptors originated from an adult with an advanced solid tumor such as melanoma, head and neck, liver or kidney cancer.

The CDR3 DNA reads TGTGCCAGCAGAGGAGAAATCTATGGCTACACCTTC. Translation gives CASRGEIYGYTF. The chain has TRBV28 and TRBJ1-2; D is ambiguous. The CDR3 totals 12 residues. Trimming removed 6 bases at V and 4 bases at J, with 9 bases between. From germline, CDR1 is MDHEN and CDR2 SYDVKM.

V gene TRBV7-9 combines with J gene TRBJ2-3, with D unresolved. The CDR3 extends over 14 amino acids. Per the germline V gene, CDR1 is SEHNR and CDR2 is FQNEAQ (reference sequence). V lost 5 bases and J 2 bases, leaving 11 bases between the germline ends. The CDR3 spells CASSQSAITDTQYF. CDR3 coding DNA: TGTGCCAGCAGCCAGTCTGCCATCACAGATACGCAGTATTTT.

The CDR3 sequence is CASSPPVGWNEQFF. The CDR3 nucleotides are TGTGCCAGCAGCCCTCCGGTAGGGTGGAATGAGCAGTTCTTC. The V call is TRBV28, the J call TRBJ2-1; D uncertain. Trimming left V 6 bases short and J 7 bases short, with 16 bases between. This CDR3 comprises 14 residues. Germline V CDR1 and CDR2: MDHEN, SYDVKM.

The J gene is TRBJ2-1, the V gene TRBV14, with 11 bases identical to TRBD2. Germline values: CDR1 SGHDN, CDR2 FVKESK. The trim removed 4 bases at V and 2 bases at J, leaving 1 base unmatched. The CDR3 spans 15 residues. CDR3 in amino acids: CASSRGLAAYNEQFF. The CDR3 nucleotides read TGTGCCAGCAGCCGGGGACTAGCGGCCTACAATGAGCAGTTCTTC.

The chain combines TRBV4-2 with TRBJ2-7; the match to TRBD2 covers 10 bases. The J segment lost 7 bases and the V segment lost 0 bases, leaving 9 bases of the junction unmatched. The CDR3 has 16 residues. Per the germline V gene, CDR1 is LGHNA and CDR2 is YNFKEQ. The chain's CDR3 is CASSQDKGTSEEEQYF. The CDR3 DNA sequence: TGTGCCAGCAGCCAAGATAAGGGGACTAGCGAAGAAGAGCAGTACTTC.

This clone appeared a few times. This chain connects TRBV29-1 to TRBJ1-1; D call uncertain. V lost 4 bases to trimming and J lost 0 bases, with 12 bases between them. CDR1 and CDR2 (germline): SQVTM, ANQGSEA. CDR3 length: 14 amino acids. CDR3 loop: CSVGNSFLNTEAFF. CDR3 nucleotides: TGCAGCGTTGGTAACAGCTTTCTGAACACTGAAGCTTTCTTT.

This clone has just one count. The gene calls are TRBV29-1 and TRBJ2-5; no reliable D call. CDR3 length: 16 residues. Deletions cut 7 bases from V and 5 bases from J, with 26 bases between. Germline assignment: CDR1 SQVTM and CDR2 ANQGSEA. The CDR3 DNA reads as TGCAGCGCGGACCCATTTAGTGGGCCCAGTCAGGAGACCCAGTACTTC. This codes for CSADPFSGPSQETQYF.

The CDR3 sequence is CASSLTVVETQYF. The CDR3 DNA reads TGTGCCAGCAGCTTAACAGTCGTCGAGACCCAGTACTTC. The rearrangement links TRBV7-3 to TRBJ2-5; D is ambiguous. The CDR3 has 13 residues. Trimming left V 0 bases short and J 5 bases short, with 7 bases between. CDR1 SGHTA and CDR2 FQGTGA come from the germline V gene. The complete variable domain, with remaining parts taken from reference TRBV7-3 and TRBJ2-5, reads GAGVSQTPSNKVTEKGKYVELRCDPISGHTALYWYRQSLGQGPEFLIYFQGTGAADDSGLPNDRFFAVRPEGSVSTLKIQRTERGDSAVYLCASSLTVVETQYFGPGTRLLVL.

By frequency in the sample, this clone is medium-sized. This chain joins TRBV5-6 and TRBJ1-4; the D is unclear. Per the germline V gene, CDR1 is SGHDT and CDR2 is YYEEEE. This CDR3 is 14 amino acids long. V was clipped by 4 bases and J by 4 bases, with 11 bases between them. CDR3 protein: CASSPRLGNEKLFF. CDR3 nucleotide sequence: TGTGCCAGCAGCCCTCGACTTGGTAATGAAAAACTGTTTTTT.

The chain has TRBV23-1 and TRBJ2-5, with 7 bases matching TRBD1. TRBV23-1 is sorted into the ORF group, with uncertain function. The V gene end was trimmed by 0 bases and the J gene end by 3 bases; junction bases not matched to a gene: 16. The CDR3 runs 19 residues. CDR3 DNA sequence: TGCGCCAGCAGTCAATCATTTTACCCTCCGGACAGGACCGAAGAGACCCAGTACTTC. This translates into CASSQSFYPPDRTEETQYF.

The rearrangement joins TRBV7-6 to TRBJ2-7; unclear D gene. The V gene's germline CDR1 is SGHVS and CDR2 FNYEAQ. Trimming shortened V by 4 bases and J by 2 bases, and 9 bases separated the two germline ends. This CDR3 comprises 13 residues. The CDR3 loop reads CASSSTLTYEQYF. CDR3 DNA sequence: TGTGCCAGCAGCTCAACTCTTACCTACGAGCAGTACTTC.

The genes are TRBV7-2 and TRBJ1-2; D is possibly TRBD1 (5 bases). V lost 5 bases and J 4 bases, leaving 14 bases between the germline ends. The CDR3 totals 14 residues. Per germline, CDR1 SGHTA and CDR2 FQGNSA. The chain's CDR3 is CASSPPPGPYGYTF. The CDR3 region has the DNA TGTGCCAGCAGCCCACCCCCAGGGCCCTATGGCTACACCTTC. The variable domain in full, completed from reference TRBV7-2 and TRBJ1-2, reads GAGVSQSPSNKVTEKGKDVELRCDPISGHTALYWYRQSLGQGLEFLIYFQGNSAPDKSGLPSDRFSAERTGGSVSTLTIQRTQQEDSAVYLCASSPPPGPYGYTFGSGTRLTVV.

J is TRBJ1-3 and V is TRBV5-1; D is unresolved. This CDR3 spans 16 amino acids. V lost 1 base and J lost 4, with 15 bases in between. Germline CDR1 reads SGHRS; CDR2 reads YFSETQ. As DNA, the CDR3 is TGCGCCAGCAGCTTGCATTTTTTGGGGTCAGGAAACACCATATATTTT. Translated, it gives CASSLHFLGSGNTIYF.

The genes are TRBV19 and TRBJ2-3; 11 bases are shared with TRBD2. CDR1 and CDR2 from the germline V gene are LNHDA and SQIVND (reference sequence). V was clipped by 5 bases and J by 1 base; unmatched bases: 5. The CDR3 consists of 16 residues. CDR3 sequence reads: CASSGETSGGTDTQYF. CDR3 bases: TGTGCCAGTAGTGGCGAGACTAGCGGGGGCACAGATACGCAGTATTTT.

V gene TRBV5-4 combines with J gene TRBJ2-1, with 7 bases matching TRBD2. Losses at the gene ends were 0 bases for V and 7 bases for J; bases not matched to a gene: 7. The CDR3 runs 15 residues. Germline lookup yields CDR1 SGHNT and CDR2 YYREEE (reference sequence). In nucleotides, the CDR3 is TGTGCCAGCAGCTTGGGGGGAGGGCCAAGGAATGAGCAGTTCTTC. This sequence encodes CASSLGGGPRNEQFF.

The chain is built from TRBV15 and TRBJ2-1; unclear D gene. The CDR3 runs 16 residues. V was shortened by 1 base and J by 0 bases, with 10 bases between the two germline ends. CDR1 is LNHNV and CDR2 is YYDKDF in the germline V gene (reference sequence). CDR3: CATSRVQSSSYNEQFF. The CDR3 DNA reads as TGTGCCACCAGCAGAGTACAGTCGAGCTCCTACAATGAGCAGTTCTTC.

The chain recombines TRBV7-8 with TRBJ2-5; D tentatively fits TRBD1 or TRBD2 (5 bases each). Trimming stripped 2 bases from V and 1 base from J, with 14 bases between. Germline V gene lookup returns CDR1 SGHVS and CDR2 FQNEAQ. The CDR3 runs 16 residues. CDR3 loop: CASSLNPLGVQETQYF. In DNA, the CDR3 is TGTGCCAGCAGCTTAAACCCGTTGGGGGTCCAAGAGACCCAGTACTTC.

The rearrangement links TRBV18 to TRBJ1-2; possible D gene TRBD1, 6 bases. CDR3 length: 15 residues. CDR1 is KGHSH, CDR2 LQKENI, per germline. The V end lost 2 bases, the J end lost 2 bases, and 12 bases lay between the germline ends. CDR3 in amino acids: CASSPSDSPNYGYTF. DNA for the CDR3: TGTGCCAGCTCACCATCGGACAGCCCAAACTATGGCTACACCTTC.

This clone was observed once. The rearrangement uses TRBV9 and TRBJ2-1; D call uncertain. The V gene lost 4 bases and the J gene lost 8 bases, with 13 bases spanning the gap. CDR3 length equals 13 residues. Germline CDR1 and CDR2: SGDLS and YYNGEE. The CDR3 nucleotides are TGTGCCAGCAGCACCCGTGGAGTTGATGAGCAGTTCTTC. Translation: CASSTRGVDEQFF.

In this sample, this clone turned up a few times. This rearrangement joins TRBV11-2 to TRBJ2-1, with D perhaps matching TRBD1 (6 bases). V was shortened by 5 bases and J by 3 bases, with 8 bases between the two germline ends. The CDR3 totals 13 residues. The germline gives CDR1 SGHAT, CDR2 FQNNGV. CDR3 bases: TGTGCCAGCAGCAAGGACAGCTACAATGAGCAGTTCTTC. It codes for CASSKDSYNEQFF.

This clone was observed a handful of times. Other DNA sequences within the sample encode an identical CDR3. The chain has TRBV6-5 and TRBJ2-1; weak D call: TRBD1 (6 bases). The CDR3 length is 13 residues. Germline-derived CDR1 and CDR2 are MNHEY and SVGAGI. Trimming left V 5 bases short and J 4 bases short, with 9 bases between. CDR3 residues: CASSRTGYNEQFF. DNA for the CDR3: TGTGCCAGCAGTCGTACAGGGTACAATGAGCAGTTCTTC.